This entry is about one T cell receptor (beta chain). Data came from immunoSEQ multiplex PCR; TCRdb stores just in-frame clones and leaves some out. The profile shows roughly 600 clones, roughly 84% of them singletons. Time point denoted: inflamed ileum from the surgical specimen. Trimming cost V 5 bases and J 6 bases; bases outside gene matches: 9. In germline, CDR1 is SGHTA, CDR2 FQGNSA. The CDR3 sequence is 15 residues long. This sample stems from a study of T cell repertoires in ileal Crohn's disease. Sequencing was carried out using ileal tissue. This rearrangement joins TRBV7-2 to TRBJ1-1; 10 positions match TRBD1. This TCR was recovered from an adult with Crohn's disease. The CDR3 nucleotides read TGTGCCAGCAGCCCCCAGGGACAGGGGATATCTGAAGCTTTCTTT. Its translation: CASSPQGQGISEAFF.